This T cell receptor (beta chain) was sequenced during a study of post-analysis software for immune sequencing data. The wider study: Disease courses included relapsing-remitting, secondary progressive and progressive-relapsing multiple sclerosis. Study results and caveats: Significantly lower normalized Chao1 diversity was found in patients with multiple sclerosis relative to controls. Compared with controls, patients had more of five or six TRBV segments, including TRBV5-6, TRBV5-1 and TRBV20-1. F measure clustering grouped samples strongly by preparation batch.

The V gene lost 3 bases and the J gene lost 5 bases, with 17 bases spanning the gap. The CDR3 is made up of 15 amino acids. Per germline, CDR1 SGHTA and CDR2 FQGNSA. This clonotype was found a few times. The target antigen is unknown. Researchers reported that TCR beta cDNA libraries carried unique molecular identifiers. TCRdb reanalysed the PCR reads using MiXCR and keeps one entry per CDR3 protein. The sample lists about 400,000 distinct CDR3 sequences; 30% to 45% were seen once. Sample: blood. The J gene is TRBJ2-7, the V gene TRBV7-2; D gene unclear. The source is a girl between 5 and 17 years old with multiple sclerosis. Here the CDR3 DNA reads TGTGCCAGCAGCTTTAGATCCCCTCTCATGGACGAGCAGTACTTC. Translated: CASSFRSPLMDEQYF.